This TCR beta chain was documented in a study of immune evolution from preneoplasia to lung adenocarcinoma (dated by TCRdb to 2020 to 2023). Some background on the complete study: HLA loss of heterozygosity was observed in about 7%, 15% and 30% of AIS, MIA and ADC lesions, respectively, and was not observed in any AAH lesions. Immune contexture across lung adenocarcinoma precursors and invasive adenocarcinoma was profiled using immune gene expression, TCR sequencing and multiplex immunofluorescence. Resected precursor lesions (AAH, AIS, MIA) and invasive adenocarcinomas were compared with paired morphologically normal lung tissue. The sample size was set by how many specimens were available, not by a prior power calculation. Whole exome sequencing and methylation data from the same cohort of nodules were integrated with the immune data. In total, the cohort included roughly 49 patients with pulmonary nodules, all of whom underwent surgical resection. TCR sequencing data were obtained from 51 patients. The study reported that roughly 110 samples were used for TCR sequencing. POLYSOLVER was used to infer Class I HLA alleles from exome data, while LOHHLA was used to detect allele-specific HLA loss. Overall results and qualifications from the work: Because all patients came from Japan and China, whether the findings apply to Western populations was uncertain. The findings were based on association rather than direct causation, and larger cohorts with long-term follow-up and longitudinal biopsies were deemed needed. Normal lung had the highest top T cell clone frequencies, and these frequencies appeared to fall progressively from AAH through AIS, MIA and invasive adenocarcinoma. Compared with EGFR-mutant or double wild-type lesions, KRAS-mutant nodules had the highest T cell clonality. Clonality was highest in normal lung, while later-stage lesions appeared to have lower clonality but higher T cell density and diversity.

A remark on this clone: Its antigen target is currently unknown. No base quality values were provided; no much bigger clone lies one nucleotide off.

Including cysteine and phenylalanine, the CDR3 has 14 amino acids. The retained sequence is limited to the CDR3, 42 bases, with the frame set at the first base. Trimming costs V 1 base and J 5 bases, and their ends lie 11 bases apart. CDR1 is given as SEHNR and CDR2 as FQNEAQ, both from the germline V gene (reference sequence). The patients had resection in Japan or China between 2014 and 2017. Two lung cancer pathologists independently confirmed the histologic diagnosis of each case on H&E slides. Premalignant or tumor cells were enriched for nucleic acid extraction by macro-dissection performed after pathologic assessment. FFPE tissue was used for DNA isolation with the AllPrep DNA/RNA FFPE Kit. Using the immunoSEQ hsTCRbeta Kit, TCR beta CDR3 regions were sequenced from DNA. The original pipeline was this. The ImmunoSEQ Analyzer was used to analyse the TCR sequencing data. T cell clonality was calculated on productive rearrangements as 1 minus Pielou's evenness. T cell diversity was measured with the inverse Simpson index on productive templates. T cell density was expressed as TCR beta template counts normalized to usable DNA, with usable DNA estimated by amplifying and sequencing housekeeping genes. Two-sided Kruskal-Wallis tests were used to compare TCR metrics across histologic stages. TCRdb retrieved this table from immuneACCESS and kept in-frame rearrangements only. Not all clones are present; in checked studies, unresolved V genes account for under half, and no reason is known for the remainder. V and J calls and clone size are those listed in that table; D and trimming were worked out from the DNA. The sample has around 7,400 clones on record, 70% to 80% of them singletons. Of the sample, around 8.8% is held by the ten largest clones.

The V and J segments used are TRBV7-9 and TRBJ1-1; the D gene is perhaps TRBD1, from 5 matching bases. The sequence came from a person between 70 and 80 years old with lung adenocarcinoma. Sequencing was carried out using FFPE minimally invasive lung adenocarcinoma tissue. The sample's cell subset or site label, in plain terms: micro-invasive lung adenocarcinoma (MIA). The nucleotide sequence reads TGTGCCAGCAGCTTAGTGGGGGGAAGGACTGAAGCTTTCTTT. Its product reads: CASSLVGGRTEAFF. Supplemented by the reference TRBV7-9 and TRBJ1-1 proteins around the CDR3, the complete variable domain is DTGVSQNPRHKITKRGQNVTFRCDPISEHNRLYWYRQTLGQGPEFLTYFQNEAQLEKSRLLSDRFSAERPKGSFSTLEIQRTEQGDSAMYLCASSLVGGRTEAFFGQGTRLTVV.